The 20 T cell receptor beta chains below come from one sample, sequenced in a study of T cell clones after liver transplantation. Sequenced by immunoSEQ multiplex PCR; TCRdb stores in-frame clones only, minus some. The sample carries 45,000 to 60,000 clones, around 85% recorded once. This material consisted of CD4+ T cells from blood, taken before liver transplant. These receptors came from a human donor who received a liver transplant.

The chain links TRBV5-1 to TRBJ2-3; unclear D gene. Between the trimmed V and J ends, which lost 0 bases and 3 bases, there was a span of 8 bases. The CDR3 is 14 amino acids. Germline values: CDR1 SGHRS, CDR2 YFSETQ. CDR3 in amino acids: CASSLGPATDTQYF. As DNA, the CDR3 is TGCGCCAGCAGCTTGGGTCCCGCTACAGATACGCAGTATTTT.

This chain uses TRBV21-1 with TRBJ2-7. TRBV21-1 constitutes a pseudogene. This CDR3 is 16 amino acids long. This CDR3 is CASSKGGGLSSYEQYF. CDR3 bases: TGTGCCAGCAGCAAAGGGGGCGGGTTGAGCTCCTACGAGCAGTACTTC.

V gene TRBV2 combines with J gene TRBJ2-3; D is perhaps TRBD1 (6 bases). CDR3 length: 13 residues. Germline loops: CDR1 SNHLY, CDR2 FYNNEI. The V and J ends lost 7 bases and 3 bases respectively, with 11 bases between them. Written as DNA, the CDR3 is TGTGCCAGCATGTCCAGGGGTACAGATACGCAGTATTTT. Translation: CASMSRGTDTQYF.

The V call is TRBV7-9, the J call TRBJ2-1; 14 bases match TRBD2. CDR1 is SEHNR, CDR2 FQNEAQ, per germline (reference sequence). This CDR3 has 15 residues. The V segment lost 3 bases and the J segment 10 bases; nucleotides outside the gene matches: 5. The CDR3 is CASSFGLAGGGEQFF. The CDR3 DNA follows: TGTGCCAGCAGCTTCGGACTAGCGGGGGGTGGGGAGCAGTTCTTC. Combining the CDR3 with reference TRBV7-9 and TRBJ2-1 gives the whole variable domain DTGVSQNPRHKITKRGQNVTFRCDPISEHNRLYWYRQTLGQGPEFLTYFQNEAQLEKSRLLSDRFSAERPKGSFSTLEIQRTEQGDSAMYLCASSFGLAGGGEQFFGPGTRLTVL.

The chain links TRBV6-6 to TRBJ1-1; 8 bases line up with TRBD1. Trimming cost V 6 bases and J 0 bases; bases outside gene matches: 3. In germline, CDR1 is MNHNY, CDR2 SVGAGI (reference sequence). The CDR3 length is 14 residues. As DNA, the CDR3 is TGTGCCAGCAGATCGACAGGGGTGAACACTGAAGCTTTCTTT. Translation: CASRSTGVNTEAFF.

CDR3 DNA: TGTGCCAGCAGTACGACAGGGAGAATGGGCATTCAGTACTTC. Its translation: CASSTTGRMGIQYF. V gene TRBV6-1 combines with J gene TRBJ2-4, with 7 nucleotides matching TRBD1. J lost 9 bases, V lost 5 bases, and 10 bases had no gene match. The CDR3 loop spans 14 amino acids. CDR1 and CDR2 (germline): MNHNS, SASEGT.

The chain carries TRBV20-1 and TRBJ1-1, with 8 bases lining up with TRBD1. Germline values: CDR1 DFQATT, CDR2 SNEGSKA (reference sequence). The J segment lost 12 bases and the V segment lost 6 bases, leaving 9 bases of the junction unmatched. This CDR3 region has 11 residues. The DNA of the CDR3 is TGCAGTGCAATAAACAGGGGGTTCCCTTTCTTT. Translating gives CSAINRGFPFF.

This clone was found once. This chain joins TRBV27 and TRBJ1-1; TRBD1 is a possible D gene (5 bases). The CDR3 extends over 12 amino acids. Germline values: CDR1 MNHEY, CDR2 SMNVEV (reference sequence). The V and J ends lost 8 bases and 1 base respectively, with 8 bases between them. CDR3 region: CASWGGNTEAFF. The CDR3, as DNA: TGTGCCAGCTGGGGGGGGAACACTGAAGCTTTCTTT.

The chain employs TRBV9 and TRBJ2-2, with D perhaps matching TRBD1 (6 bases). CDR3 length: 13 amino acids. The germline V gene encodes CDR1 SGDLS and CDR2 YYNGEE. Trimming removed 3 bases from V and 6 bases from J, with 9 bases in between. CDR3 nucleotide sequence: TGTGCCAGCAGCGCACAGGGAGCCGGGGAGCTGTTTTTT. Translating gives CASSAQGAGELFF.

The gene calls are TRBV7-2 and TRBJ1-2; the D is unclear. The germline gives CDR1 SGHTA, CDR2 FQGNSA. The CDR3 runs to 12 residues. With 1 base removed from V and 5 bases from J, the gap between germline ends came to 5 bases. CDR3 residues: CASSLERYGYTF. The CDR3 DNA reads as TGTGCCAGCAGCTTAGAGCGATATGGCTACACCTTC.

This chain connects TRBV18 to TRBJ2-3; 14 bases map to TRBD2. Germline CDR1 is KGHSH and CDR2 is LQKENI. CDR3 size: 15 residues. The trim removed 2 bases at V and 6 bases at J, leaving 1 base unmatched. The chain's CDR3 is CASSPGTSGSDTQYF. CDR3 in DNA: TGTGCCAGCTCACCAGGGACTAGCGGGAGTGATACGCAGTATTTT. Complete variable domain (other parts from reference TRBV18 and TRBJ2-3): NAGVMQNPRHLVRRRGQEARLRCSPMKGHSHVYWYRQLPEEGLKFMVYLQKENIIDESGMPKERFSAEFPKEGPSILRIQQVVRGDSAAYFCASSPGTSGSDTQYFGPGTRLTVL.

This rearrangement joins TRBV25-1 to TRBJ2-5; D is perhaps TRBD1 or TRBD2 (5 bases each). The V gene lost 6 bases and the J gene lost 2 bases, with 13 bases spanning the gap. This CDR3 is built from 14 residues. Germline loops: CDR1 MGHDK, CDR2 SYGVNS. CDR3 loop: CASRAPGPQETQYF. Here the CDR3 DNA reads TGTGCCAGCAGAGCCCCGGGGCCACAAGAGACCCAGTACTTC.

The V and J genes are TRBV7-4 and TRBJ2-7; 10 nucleotides line up with TRBD1. This CDR3 region has 14 residues. The germline V gene has CDR1 SGHVT and CDR2 SQSDAQ. V gave up 7 bases and J gave up 4 bases; unmatched junction bases: 7. In nucleotides, the CDR3 is TGTGCCAGCAACAGGGACAGGGGTACGTACGAGCAGTACTTC. It encodes CASNRDRGTYEQYF.

This clone was seen a handful of times. The V call is TRBV10-3, the J call TRBJ2-5, with D possibly TRBD2 on 6 matching bases. In germline, CDR1 is ENHRY, CDR2 SYGVKD. CDR3 size: 13 residues. V was trimmed by 6 bases and J by 4 bases, leaving 12 bases between them. CDR3 sequence (DNA): TGTGCCATCAGCCGACTAGTTGGAGAGACCCAGTACTTC. Its translation is CAISRLVGETQYF.

This clone was detected once. This chain joins TRBV23-1 and TRBJ1-2; D not resolved. TRBV23-1 qualifies as an ORF whose function is uncertain. The V end lost 1 base, the J end lost 6 bases, and 18 bases lay between the germline ends. The CDR3 is made up of 16 amino acids. The CDR3 here is CASSQYGGRTNHGYTF. The DNA for the CDR3 is TGCGCCAGCAGTCAATACGGCGGCAGGACTAATCATGGCTACACCTTC.

This rearrangement joins TRBV6-6 to TRBJ2-5; 9 bases agree with TRBD1. Losses at the gene ends were 6 bases for V and 5 bases for J; bases not matched to a gene: 10. Germline values: CDR1 MNHNY, CDR2 SVGAGI (reference sequence). The CDR3 length is 15 residues. DNA of the CDR3: TGTGCCAGCAGCTATAATACAGGGGGCGGTGAGACCCAGTACTTC. Translation gives CASSYNTGGGETQYF.

This clone has just one count. The genes are TRBV6-5 and TRBJ2-7; D possibly uses TRBD1 or TRBD2 (6 bases each). V shed 5 bases and J shed 3 bases, with 14 bases lying between them. Germline assignment: CDR1 MNHEY and CDR2 SVGAGI. The CDR3 contains 14 residues. The CDR3 region is CASSPSGAFYEQYF. In nucleotides, the CDR3 is TGTGCCAGCAGTCCTTCGGGGGCCTTCTACGAGCAGTACTTC.

The chain employs TRBV6-6 and TRBJ1-1; TRBD1 might be the D (5 bases). The CDR3 length is 13 residues. Trimming took off 6 bases at V and 4 bases at J, with 12 bases between the two ends. Looked up from germline, CDR1 is MNHNY and CDR2 is SVGAGI (reference sequence). The CDR3 sequence: CASSASGTTEAFF. The CDR3 region has the DNA TGTGCCAGCAGCGCCTCGGGGACCACTGAAGCTTTCTTT.

The V gene is TRBV7-2, the J gene TRBJ2-1; TRBD2 aligns across 10 bases. Per the germline V gene, CDR1 is SGHTA and CDR2 is FQGNSA. The CDR3 has 15 residues. V lost 6 bases, J lost 7 bases, and 9 bases stayed unmatched. The CDR3 nucleotides read TGTGCCAGCAGACTTGCAGCGGGGGGGCGAAATGAGCAGTTCTTC. It encodes CASRLAAGGRNEQFF.

The gene calls are TRBV25-1 and TRBJ1-2; D remains unclear. Germline loops: CDR1 MGHDK, CDR2 SYGVNS. The CDR3 contains 13 residues. V lost 2 bases and J lost 7, with 11 bases in between. In DNA form, the CDR3 reads TGTGCCAGCAGTGAAAGGGTCGTCGGTGGCTACACCTTC. Its protein is CASSERVVGGYTF.